The 6 T cell receptor beta chains given below trace back to one sample, sequenced in a study of blood T cell repertoires in COVID-19. Measured with immunoSEQ multiplex PCR; TCRdb has only the in-frame clones, and not every one. Here the sample spans over 100,000 clones, 90% being singletons. The sequencing sample was made of peripheral blood. Receptors were obtained from a human donor in a cohort sampled during active COVID-19.

The chain joins TRBV19 to TRBJ2-1, with TRBD1 matching over 7 bases. This CDR3 is built from 15 residues. Germline loops: CDR1 LNHDA, CDR2 SQIVND (reference sequence). Losses at the gene ends were 5 bases for V and 2 bases for J; bases not matched to a gene: 6. As DNA, the CDR3 is TGTGCCAGTAGTCCGATGGACAGGCCCTACAATGAGCAGTTCTTC. It codes for CASSPMDRPYNEQFF. Full variable domain (rest looked up from reference TRBV19 and TRBJ2-1): DGGITQSPKYLFRKEGQNVTLSCEQNLNHDAMYWYRQDPGQGLRLIYYSQIVNDFQKGDIAEGYSVSREKKESFPLTVTSAQKNPTAFYLCASSPMDRPYNEQFFGPGTRLTVL.

This rearrangement joins TRBV2 to TRBJ2-5; D is possibly TRBD1 (6 bases). This CDR3 is built from 12 residues. Germline V gene sequence: CDR1 SNHLY, CDR2 FYNNEI. The V gene lost 5 bases and the J gene lost 5 bases, with 9 bases spanning the gap. In nucleotides, the CDR3 is TGTGCCAGCAGTACTAGGGGGGAGACCCAGTACTTC. This codes for CASSTRGETQYF.

The genes are TRBV6-4 and TRBJ1-2; maybe TRBD1 (5 bases). This CDR3 is 14 amino acids long. CDR1 is MRHNA, CDR2 SNTAGT, per germline. Trimming shortened V by 7 bases and J by 4 bases, and 16 bases separated the two germline ends. The CDR3, as DNA: TGTGCCAGCAAACCAGGCGGGGGAAGCTATGGCTACACCTTC. This sequence encodes CASKPGGGSYGYTF.

V and J are TRBV3-1 (or the pseudogene TRBV3-2) and TRBJ2-1, with 8 bases that match TRBD2. V dropped 0 bases and J dropped 7; count of bases not matched to a gene: 8. The CDR3 spans 16 residues. CDR1 and CDR2 (germline): LGHDT, YNNKEL (reference sequence). The CDR3 coding sequence is TGTGCCAGCAGCCAAGATCTCGGGGGGGCGGGAAATGAGCAGTTCTTC. Amino acid sequence: CASSQDLGGAGNEQFF.

The V gene is TRBV9, the J gene TRBJ1-3, with 10 positions matching TRBD1. Per the germline V gene, CDR1 is SGDLS and CDR2 is YYNGEE. The CDR3 spans 19 residues. Losses at the gene ends were 4 bases for V and 1 base for J; bases not matched to a gene: 14. CDR3 DNA: TGTGCCAGCAGCTCCCGAGCTAAACCGGGACAGGGGTCTGGAAACACCATATATTTT. It encodes CASSSRAKPGQGSGNTIYF.

The CDR3 is CASSPGTGPYNEQFF. DNA of the CDR3: TGTGCCAGTAGTCCCGGGACAGGGCCTTACAATGAGCAGTTCTTC. The chain links TRBV19 to TRBJ2-1, with 9 bases fitting TRBD1. V shed 5 bases and J 4 bases; nucleotides not matched to a gene: 6. CDR3 size: 15 residues. Germline V lookup: CDR1 LNHDA, CDR2 SQIVND (reference sequence).